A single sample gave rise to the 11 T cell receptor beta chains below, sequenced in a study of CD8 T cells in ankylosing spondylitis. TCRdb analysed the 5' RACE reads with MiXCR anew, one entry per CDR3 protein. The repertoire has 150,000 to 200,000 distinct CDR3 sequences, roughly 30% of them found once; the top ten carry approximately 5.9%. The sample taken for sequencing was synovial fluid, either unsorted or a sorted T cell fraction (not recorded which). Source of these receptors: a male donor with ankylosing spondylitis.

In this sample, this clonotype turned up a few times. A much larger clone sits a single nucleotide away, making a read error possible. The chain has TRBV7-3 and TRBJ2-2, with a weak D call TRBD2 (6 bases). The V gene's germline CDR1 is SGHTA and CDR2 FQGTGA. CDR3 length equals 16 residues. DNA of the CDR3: TGTGCCAGCAGCTTAGCCCCGGGGGTTCCCACCGGGGAGCTGTGTTTT. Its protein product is CASSLAPGVPTGELCF.

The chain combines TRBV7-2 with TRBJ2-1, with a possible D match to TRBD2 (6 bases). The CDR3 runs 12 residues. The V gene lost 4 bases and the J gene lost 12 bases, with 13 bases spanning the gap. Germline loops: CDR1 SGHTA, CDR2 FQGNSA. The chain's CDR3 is CASSSSRDWQFF. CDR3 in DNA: TGTGCCAGCAGCTCCTCGAGGGACTGGCAGTTCTTC.

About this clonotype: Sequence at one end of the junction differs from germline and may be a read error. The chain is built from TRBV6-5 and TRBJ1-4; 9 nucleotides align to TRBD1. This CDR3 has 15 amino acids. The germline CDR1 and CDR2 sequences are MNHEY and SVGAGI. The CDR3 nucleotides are TGTGCCAGCAGTGACTCGACAGGGGGTAACGAAAAACTGTTTTTT. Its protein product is CASSDSTGGNEKLFF.

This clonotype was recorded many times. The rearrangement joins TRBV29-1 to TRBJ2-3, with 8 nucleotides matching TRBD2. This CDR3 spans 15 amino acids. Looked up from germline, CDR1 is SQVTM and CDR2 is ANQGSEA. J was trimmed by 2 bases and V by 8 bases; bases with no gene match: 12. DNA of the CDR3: TGCAGCACTCGTCCCGGGACTAGAAACACAGATACGCAGTATTTT. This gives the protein CSTRPGTRNTDTQYF.

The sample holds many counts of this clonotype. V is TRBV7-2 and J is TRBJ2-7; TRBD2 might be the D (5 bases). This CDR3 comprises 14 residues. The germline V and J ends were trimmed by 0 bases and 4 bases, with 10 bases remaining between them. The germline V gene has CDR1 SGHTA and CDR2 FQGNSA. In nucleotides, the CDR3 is TGTGCCAGCAGCTTAGCGCTAAGCGGTTACGAGCAGTACTTC. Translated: CASSLALSGYEQYF.

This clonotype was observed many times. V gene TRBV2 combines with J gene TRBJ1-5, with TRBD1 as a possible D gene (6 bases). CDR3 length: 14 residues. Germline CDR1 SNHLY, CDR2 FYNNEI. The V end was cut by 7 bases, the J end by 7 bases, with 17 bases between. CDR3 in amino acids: CASTEQGSGQPQHF. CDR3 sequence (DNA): TGTGCCAGCACAGAGCAGGGGTCGGGGCAGCCCCAGCATTTT.

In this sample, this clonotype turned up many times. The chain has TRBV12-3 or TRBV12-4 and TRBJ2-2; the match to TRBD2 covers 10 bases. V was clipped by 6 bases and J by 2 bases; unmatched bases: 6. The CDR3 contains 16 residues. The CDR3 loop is CASSYGLAVNTGELFF. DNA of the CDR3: TGTGCCAGCAGCTACGGACTAGCGGTAAACACCGGGGAGCTGTTTTTT.

CDR3 sequence (DNA): TGTGCCAGCAGGAATTGGGGGGGCGGGGGCCGGTTTGAATTCTTC. Translated, it gives CASRNWGGGGRFEFF. The chain carries TRBV6-1 and TRBJ2-1, with D possibly TRBD2 on 7 matching bases. Trimming took 6 bases from V and 16 from J, leaving 28 bases between them. CDR1 is MNHNS, CDR2 SASEGT, per germline. The CDR3 has 15 residues.

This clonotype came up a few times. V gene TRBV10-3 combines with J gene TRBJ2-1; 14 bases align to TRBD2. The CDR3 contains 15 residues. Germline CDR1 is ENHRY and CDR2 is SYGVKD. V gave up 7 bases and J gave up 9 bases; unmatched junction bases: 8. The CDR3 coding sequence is TGTGCCATCAAACCAGGACTAGCGGGAGGAGGTGAGCAGTTCTTC. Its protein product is CAIKPGLAGGGEQFF.

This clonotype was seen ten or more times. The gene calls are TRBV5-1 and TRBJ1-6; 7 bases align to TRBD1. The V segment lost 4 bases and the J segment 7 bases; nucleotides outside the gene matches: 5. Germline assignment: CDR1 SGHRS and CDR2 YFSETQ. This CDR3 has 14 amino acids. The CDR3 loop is CASSQGTANSPLHF. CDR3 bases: TGCGCCAGCAGCCAAGGGACAGCCAATTCACCCCTCCACTTT.

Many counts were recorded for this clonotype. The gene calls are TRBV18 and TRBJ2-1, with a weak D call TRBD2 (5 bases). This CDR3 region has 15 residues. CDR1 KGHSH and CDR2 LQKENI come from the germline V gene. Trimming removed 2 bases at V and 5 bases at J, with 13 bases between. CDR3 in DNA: TGTGCCAGCTCACCATCCATCGGACTCAACAATGAGCAGTTCTTC. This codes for CASSPSIGLNNEQFF.